This TCR beta chain was profiled in a study of T cells in Graves' hyperthyroidism and ophthalmopathy. There are many counts of this clonotype. Its antigen remains unidentified. Amplified TCR beta CDR3 regions derived from RNA transcripts. The primer set for the first-round RT-PCR of the TCR CDR3 was HTBI. In TCRdb, the multiplex PCR reads were re-called with MiXCR into one record per CDR3 protein. The sample contains 300,000 to 450,000 distinct CDR3 sequences, approximately 15% of which appear only once. Germline-derived CDR1 and CDR2 are KGHDR and SFDVKD. CDR3 length: 17 residues. The J segment lost 6 bases and the V segment lost 4 bases, leaving 15 bases of the junction unmatched. Study-wide findings and caveats: The authors' 13 V-J model separated ophthalmopathy from stable hyperthyroidism.

The chain recombines TRBV24-1 with TRBJ2-7, with 9 bases aligning to TRBD2. This TCR was sampled from a woman in her thirties with Graves' ophthalmopathy. The sequencing input was blood. CDR3 sequence reads: CATSDGSSGGFSGEQYF. The CDR3 DNA follows: TGTGCCACCAGTGACGGGAGTAGCGGGGGCTTCTCGGGCGAGCAGTACTTC.